The next 22 T cell receptor beta chains were all read from a single sample in a study of beta chain features in type 1 diabetes. Study conclusions and caveats: A moderate, significant TCRB CDR3 shortening appeared in type 1 diabetes across four CD4+ subsets.

These receptors' antigens are unknown. Expressed TCRB transcripts were sequenced after all isolated RNA was converted to cDNA. Sequencing used immunoSEQ multiplex PCR; TCRdb keeps in-frame clones, though not all of them. The sample lists tens of thousands of clones; about 68% were seen once. Input material: Tregs from blood. These receptors originate from a man aged 25-45 years with type 1 diabetes. Some clones in this sample may be carry-over from other donors' samples.

CDR3 loop: CASSLRRGDNEQFF. The CDR3 DNA is TGTGCCAGCAGTTTAAGGCGGGGCGACAATGAGCAGTTCTTC. The genes are TRBV27 and TRBJ2-1; TRBD2 is a possible D gene (6 bases). Germline-derived CDR1 and CDR2 are MNHEY and SMNVEV (reference sequence). Trimming stripped 2 bases from V and 5 bases from J, with 10 bases between. The CDR3 consists of 14 residues.

This clone has only one observation. This chain links TRBV6-1 with TRBJ1-2, with D perhaps matching TRBD1 (6 bases). The V gene's germline CDR1 is MNHNS and CDR2 SASEGT. This CDR3 has 13 residues. Trimming took off 6 bases at V and 8 bases at J, with 16 bases between the two ends. The CDR3 DNA is TGTGCCAGCAGATTGACAGGCCCGCACGGCTACACCTTC. It encodes CASRLTGPHGYTF.

This clone was seen only a few times. V usage is TRBV5-4 and J usage is TRBJ2-2; 9 nucleotides match TRBD1. Germline CDR1 is SGHNT and CDR2 is YYREEE (reference sequence). With 2 bases clipped from V and 8 bases from J, the junction kept 4 bases outside the gene matches. CDR3 length equals 14 residues. In DNA form, the CDR3 reads TGTGCCAGCAGCTTAGGGACAGGGAATGGGGAGCTGTTTTTT. Amino acids: CASSLGTGNGELFF.

The chain joins TRBV28 to TRBJ1-5; D might be TRBD1 (5 bases). CDR1 MDHEN and CDR2 SYDVKM come from the germline V gene. Trimming cost V 2 bases and J 8 bases, with 7 bases left between them. This CDR3 is built from 12 residues. CDR3 region: CASSLTGEPQHF. The CDR3 bases are TGTGCCAGCAGTTTAACGGGGGAGCCCCAGCATTTT.

This clone has just a few counts. V and J are TRBV21-1 and TRBJ2-1; the table gives TRBD1 as D, unverified against the DNA. TRBV21-1 is given as a pseudogene. The CDR3 totals 12 residues. CDR3 sequence: CGGPPGYNEQFF. The DNA of the CDR3 is TGTGGGGGGCCTCCGGGATACAATGAGCAGTTCTTC.

The chain uses TRBV7-2 and TRBJ2-5, with D perhaps TRBD2 (7 bases). This CDR3 is built from 11 residues. Germline V gives CDR1 SGHTA, CDR2 FQGNSA. The V end lost 3 bases, the J end lost 9 bases, and 8 bases lay between the germline ends. The CDR3 bases are TGTGCCAGCAGCTTGCGGGGGCCCCAGTACTTC. As protein: CASSLRGPQYF.

In this sample, this clone turned up a few times. The chain joins TRBV2 to TRBJ2-7, with 8 bases fitting TRBD2. Germline values: CDR1 SNHLY, CDR2 FYNNEI. The CDR3 loop spans 14 amino acids. With 10 bases clipped from V and 6 bases from J, the junction kept 14 bases outside the gene matches. The CDR3 bases are TGTGCCACCGCGGGGGGACCGGGGGTATCCGAGCAGTACTTC. Residues: CATAGGPGVSEQYF.

V usage is TRBV29-1 and J usage is TRBJ1-2; D uncertain. Germline-derived CDR1 and CDR2 are SQVTM and ANQGSEA. The V end lost 4 bases, the J end lost 5 bases, and 8 bases lay between the germline ends. This CDR3 comprises 11 residues. CDR3 nucleotide sequence: TGCAGCGTTGGAGGAGATTATGGCTACACCTTC. Translation gives CSVGGDYGYTF.

This clone was observed a few times. In DNA, the CDR3 is TGTGCCAGCAGTGAAGAGGCTAGTGGTACCAACGTCCTGACTTTC. The encoded protein is CASSEEASGTNVLTF. The V call is TRBV2, the J call TRBJ2-6, with D unresolved. CDR3 length: 15 residues. Per the germline V gene, CDR1 is SNHLY and CDR2 is FYNNEI. V dropped 1 base and J dropped 8 bases, with 12 bases sitting between them.

V gene TRBV30 combines with J gene TRBJ1-3, with D possibly TRBD1 on 6 matching bases. Germline V CDR1 and CDR2: GTSNPN, SVGIG (reference sequence). Trimming cost V 5 bases and J 2 bases, with 13 bases left between them. CDR3 size: 14 residues. The CDR3 DNA is TGTGCCTGGTATCGGACAGACACTGGAAACACCATATATTTT. It is translated as CAWYRTDTGNTIYF.

The rearrangement links TRBV7-2 to TRBJ2-5, with TRBD2 matching 8 bases. This CDR3 spans 14 amino acids. Germline loops: CDR1 SGHTA, CDR2 FQGNSA. V was pared by 5 bases and J by 7 bases, with 9 bases of the junction left unmatched. The CDR3 here is CASSTGREGGTQYF. The DNA for the CDR3 is TGTGCCAGCAGCACCGGGAGGGAGGGGGGGACCCAGTACTTC. Combining the CDR3 with reference TRBV7-2 and TRBJ2-5 gives the whole variable domain GAGVSQSPSNKVTEKGKDVELRCDPISGHTALYWYRQSLGQGLEFLIYFQGNSAPDKSGLPSDRFSAERTGGSVSTLTIQRTQQEDSAVYLCASSTGREGGTQYFGPGTRLLVL.

The rearrangement uses TRBV19 and TRBJ1-1; the D gene is possibly TRBD1 (5 bases). Germline CDR1 LNHDA, CDR2 SQIVND (reference sequence). Trimming stripped 5 bases from V and 0 bases from J, with 13 bases between. CDR3 length: 15 residues. CDR3 protein: CASSLGANMNTEAFF. The CDR3 nucleotides read TGTGCCAGTAGTTTAGGGGCGAACATGAACACTGAAGCTTTCTTT.

V usage is TRBV30 and J usage is TRBJ1-2; the match to TRBD1 covers 7 bases. The CDR3 has 14 residues. Losses at the gene ends were 7 bases for V and 6 bases for J; bases not matched to a gene: 14. The germline V gene has CDR1 GTSNPN and CDR2 SVGIG (reference sequence). CDR3: CALIRSTGQHGYTF. CDR3 in DNA: TGTGCCTTGATTCGGAGTACGGGACAGCATGGCTACACCTTC.

The chain recombines TRBV6-5 with TRBJ2-7, with D possibly being TRBD1 (6 bases). Trimming pared 3 bases from V and 1 base from J, leaving 7 bases between. The CDR3 is made up of 13 amino acids. Germline V CDR1 and CDR2: MNHEY, SVGAGI. CDR3 sequence (DNA): TGTGCCAGCAGTTATAGGGGGTCCTACGAGCAGTACTTC. Protein product: CASSYRGSYEQYF.

The DNA for the CDR3 is TGCGCCAGCAGCTTGGCCGCGAGCGGGGGGGGAGATGAGCAGTTCTTC. Translating it yields CASSLAASGGGDEQFF. V is TRBV5-1 and J is TRBJ2-1, with 10 positions matching TRBD2. CDR1 is SGHRS, CDR2 YFSETQ, per germline. The V segment lost 0 bases and the J segment 8 bases; nucleotides outside the gene matches: 8. The CDR3 is 16 amino acids.

This chain joins TRBV30 and TRBJ2-5; D perhaps matches TRBD1 (6 bases). The length of the CDR3 is 14 residues. Trimming stripped 3 bases from V and 3 bases from J, with 14 bases between. The germline CDR1 and CDR2 sequences are GTSNPN and SVGIG (reference sequence). The CDR3 here is CAWRGWAGEETQYF. As DNA, the CDR3 is TGTGCCTGGAGAGGTTGGGCAGGGGAAGAGACCCAGTACTTC.

This sequence joins TRBV6-1 and TRBJ2-3; D perhaps matches TRBD2 (7 bases). The germline V gene encodes CDR1 MNHNS and CDR2 SASEGT. V gave up 7 bases and J gave up 7 bases, with 21 bases separating them. This CDR3 is 15 amino acids long. CDR3 residues: CASTRMRGGSNTQYF. CDR3 nucleotides: TGTGCCAGCACTAGAATGAGGGGGGGCTCAAATACGCAGTATTTT.

The rearrangement links TRBV28 to TRBJ2-7; D call uncertain. Per germline, CDR1 MDHEN and CDR2 SYDVKM. This CDR3 spans 14 amino acids. Between the trimmed V and J ends, which lost 5 bases and 6 bases, there was a span of 17 bases. The CDR3 DNA follows: TGTGCCAGCAGTGACGCCGGGTGGTACCGCGAGCAGTACTTC. Protein product: CASSDAGWYREQYF.

V and J are TRBV5-6 and TRBJ2-2, with 9 bases aligning to TRBD1. This CDR3 region has 17 residues. CDR1 is SGHDT, CDR2 YYEEEE, per germline. Trimming at V came to 4 bases and at J to 3 bases, leaving 10 bases not matched to a gene. The CDR3 DNA sequence: TGTGCCAGCAGCCCGGACAGGGGAGCGTGGTACACCGGGGAGCTGTTTTTT. It codes for CASSPDRGAWYTGELFF.

Remarks on this clone: The sample contains more than one DNA sequence encoding this CDR3. The V and J genes are TRBV18 and TRBJ2-7; D unclear. CDR3 length: 13 amino acids. In germline, CDR1 is KGHSH, CDR2 LQKENI. V gave up 3 bases and J gave up 4 bases, with 10 bases separating them. CDR3 coding DNA: TGTGCCAGCTCACCTCGGGTTCTATACGAGCAGTACTTC. As protein: CASSPRVLYEQYF.

This clone showed up just a few times. The V call is TRBV18, the J call TRBJ2-7; TRBD1 is a possible D gene (5 bases). V was cut by 1 base and J by 6 bases, with 10 bases left in between. Germline V gives CDR1 KGHSH, CDR2 LQKENI. The CDR3 is made up of 13 amino acids. CDR3 protein: CASSPQAGIEQYF. CDR3 DNA sequence: TGTGCCAGCTCACCACAGGCAGGGATCGAGCAGTACTTC.

The gene calls are TRBV6-5 and TRBJ2-7, with D tentatively TRBD2 (5 bases). Germline V CDR1 and CDR2: MNHEY, SVGAGI. V lost 5 bases to trimming and J lost 4 bases, with 15 bases between them. The CDR3 is 14 amino acids. CDR3 amino acids: CASSPRTLAYEQYF. The CDR3 nucleotides are TGTGCCAGCAGTCCCCGGACTTTAGCGTACGAGCAGTACTTC.